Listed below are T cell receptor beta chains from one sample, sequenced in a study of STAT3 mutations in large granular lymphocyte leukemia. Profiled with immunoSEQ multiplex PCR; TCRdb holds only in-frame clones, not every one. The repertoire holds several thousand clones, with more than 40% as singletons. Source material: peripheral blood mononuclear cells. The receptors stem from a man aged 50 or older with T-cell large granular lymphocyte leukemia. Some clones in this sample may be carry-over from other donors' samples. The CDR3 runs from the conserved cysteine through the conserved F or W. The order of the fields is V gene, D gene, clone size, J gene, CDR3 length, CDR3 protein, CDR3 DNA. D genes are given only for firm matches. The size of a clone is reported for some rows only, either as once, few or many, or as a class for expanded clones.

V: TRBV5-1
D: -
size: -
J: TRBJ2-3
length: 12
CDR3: CASSLAGDTQYF
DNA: TGCGCCAGCAGCTTGGCTGGGGATACGCAGTATTTT

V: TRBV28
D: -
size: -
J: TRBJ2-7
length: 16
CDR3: CASSLLNSIRSYEQYF
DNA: TGTGCCAGCAGTTTGCTGAACAGTATTCGCTCCTACGAGCAGTACTTC

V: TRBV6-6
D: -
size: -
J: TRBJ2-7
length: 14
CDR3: CASTYRRGEYEQYF
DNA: TGTGCCAGCACCTACAGGAGGGGGGAATACGAGCAGTACTTC

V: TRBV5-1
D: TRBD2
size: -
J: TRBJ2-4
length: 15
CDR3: CASSPIAGGGNIQYF
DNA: TGCGCCAGCAGCCCTATAGCGGGAGGAGGAAACATTCAGTACTTC

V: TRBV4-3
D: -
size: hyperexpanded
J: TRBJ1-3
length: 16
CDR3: CASSQDGPSSGNTIYF
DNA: TGCGCCAGCAGCCAAGATGGGCCGAGCTCTGGAAACACCATATATTTT

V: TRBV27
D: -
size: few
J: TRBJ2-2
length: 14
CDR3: CASSLSPTPGELFF
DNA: TGTGCCAGCAGTTTATCACCGACACCCGGGGAGCTGTTTTTT

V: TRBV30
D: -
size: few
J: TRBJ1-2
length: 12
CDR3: CAWKRADAGYTF
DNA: TGTGCCTGGAAAAGGGCCGATGCTGGCTACACCTTC

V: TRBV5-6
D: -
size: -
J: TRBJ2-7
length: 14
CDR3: CASSLRGTRNEQYF
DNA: TGTGCCAGCAGCTTAAGAGGGACAAGGAACGAGCAGTACTTC

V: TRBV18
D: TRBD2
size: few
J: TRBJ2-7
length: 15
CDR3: CASSPYPSGAYEQYF
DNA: TGTGCCAGCTCACCCTATCCTAGCGGGGCCTACGAGCAGTACTTC

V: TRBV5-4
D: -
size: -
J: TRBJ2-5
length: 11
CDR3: CASSLMETQYF
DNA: TGTGCCAGCAGCTTGATGGAGACCCAGTACTTC

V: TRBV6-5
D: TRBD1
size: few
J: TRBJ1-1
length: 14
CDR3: CASSSGQGNTEAFF
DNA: TGTGCCAGCTCCTCGGGACAGGGGAACACTGAAGCTTTCTTT

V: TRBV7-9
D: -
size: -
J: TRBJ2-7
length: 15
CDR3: CASSLTGDKSYEQYF
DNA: TGTGCCAGCAGCTTAACGGGGGACAAGTCCTACGAGCAGTACTTC

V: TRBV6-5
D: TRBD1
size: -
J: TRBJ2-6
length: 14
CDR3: CASSRGPGANVLTF
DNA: TGTGCCAGCAGTAGGGGGCCTGGGGCCAACGTCCTGACTTTC

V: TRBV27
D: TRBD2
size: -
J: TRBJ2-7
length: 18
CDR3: CASSPLRLAGGASYEQYF
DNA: TGTGCCAGCAGTCCCTTACGGCTGGCGGGAGGGGCTTCCTACGAGCAGTACTTC

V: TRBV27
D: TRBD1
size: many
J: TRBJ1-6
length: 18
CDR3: CASSLAKMTGFIYSPLHF
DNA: TGTGCCAGCAGTTTAGCTAAAATGACAGGGTTCATATATTCACCCCTCCACTTT

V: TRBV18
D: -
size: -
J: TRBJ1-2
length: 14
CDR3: CASSPFVVHGGYTF
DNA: TGTGCCAGCTCACCCTTTGTGGTCCACGGTGGCTACACCTTC

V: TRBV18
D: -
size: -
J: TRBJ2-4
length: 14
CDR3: CASSPVGGENIQYF
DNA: TGTGCCAGCTCACCGGTGGGCGGCGAAAACATTCAGTACTTC

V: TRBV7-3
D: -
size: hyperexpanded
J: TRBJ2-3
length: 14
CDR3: CASSLRGIIDTQYF
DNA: TGTGCCAGCAGCTTAAGGGGCATCATAGATACGCAGTATTTT

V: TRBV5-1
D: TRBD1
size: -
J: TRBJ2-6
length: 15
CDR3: CASSPRGPGANVLTF
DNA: TGCGCCAGCAGCCCCAGGGGGCCTGGGGCCAACGTCCTGACTTTC

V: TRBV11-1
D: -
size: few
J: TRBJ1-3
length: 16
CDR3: CASSRRTVFSGNTIYF
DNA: TGTGCCAGCAGCCGAAGGACAGTCTTCTCTGGAAACACCATATATTTT

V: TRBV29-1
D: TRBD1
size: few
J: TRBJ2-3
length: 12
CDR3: CSARTGTDTQYF
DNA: TGCAGCGCAAGGACAGGGACAGATACGCAGTATTTT

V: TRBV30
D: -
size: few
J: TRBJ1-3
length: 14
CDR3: CAGMGSFSGNTIYF
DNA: TGTGCCGGGATGGGCTCCTTCTCTGGAAACACCATATATTTT

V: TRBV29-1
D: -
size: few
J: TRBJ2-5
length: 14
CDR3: CSVATGERGETQYF
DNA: TGCAGCGTTGCGACCGGGGAAAGGGGAGAGACCCAGTACTTC

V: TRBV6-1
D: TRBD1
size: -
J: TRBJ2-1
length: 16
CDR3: CASSEEGANPYNEQFF
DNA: TGTGCCAGCAGTGAAGAGGGGGCCAACCCTTACAATGAGCAGTTCTTC

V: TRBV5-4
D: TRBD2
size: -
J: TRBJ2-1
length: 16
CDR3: CASSGTSAERLGEQFF
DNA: TGTGCCAGCAGCGGAACTAGCGCCGAGAGGCTAGGTGAGCAGTTCTTC

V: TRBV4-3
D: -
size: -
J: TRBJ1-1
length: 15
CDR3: CASSQDTGRGTEAFF
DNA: TGCGCCAGCAGCCAAGATACAGGCAGGGGCACTGAAGCTTTCTTT

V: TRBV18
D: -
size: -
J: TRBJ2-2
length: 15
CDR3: CASSSGAQNTGELFF
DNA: TGTGCCAGCTCTTCGGGGGCTCAGAACACCGGGGAGCTGTTTTTT

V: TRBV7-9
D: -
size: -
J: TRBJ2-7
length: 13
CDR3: CASSFGGTYEQYF
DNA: TGTGCCAGCAGCTTTGGCGGTACCTACGAGCAGTACTTC

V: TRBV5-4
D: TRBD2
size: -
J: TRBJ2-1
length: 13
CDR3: CATVAGGFNEQFF
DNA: TGTGCCACTGTAGCGGGAGGTTTCAATGAGCAGTTCTTC

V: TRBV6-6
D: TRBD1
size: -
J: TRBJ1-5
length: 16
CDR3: CASSYSLGQGGQPQHF
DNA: TGTGCCAGCAGTTACTCCCTAGGACAGGGTGGTCAGCCCCAGCATTTT

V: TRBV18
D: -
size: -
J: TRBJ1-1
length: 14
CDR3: CASSPSQGNTEAFF
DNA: TGTGCCAGCTCACCGAGTCAGGGTAACACTGAAGCTTTCTTT

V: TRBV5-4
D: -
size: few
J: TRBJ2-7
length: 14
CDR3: CASSPDYYDREQYF
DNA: TGTGCCAGCAGTCCAGACTATTACGACCGCGAGCAGTACTTC

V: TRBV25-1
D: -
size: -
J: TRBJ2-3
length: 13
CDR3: CASSGLATDTQYF
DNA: TGTGCCAGCAGTGGGCTGGCGACAGATACGCAGTATTTT

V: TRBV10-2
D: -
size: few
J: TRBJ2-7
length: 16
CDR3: CASSVWMVQGGGEQYF
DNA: TGCGCCAGCAGTGTATGGATGGTGCAGGGTGGCGGGGAGCAGTACTTC

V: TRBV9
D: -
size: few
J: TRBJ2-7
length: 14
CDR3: CASSVDGGAWEQYF
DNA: TGTGCCAGCAGCGTAGACGGGGGTGCCTGGGAGCAGTACTTC

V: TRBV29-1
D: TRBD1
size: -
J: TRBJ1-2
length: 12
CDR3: CSAGQGASGYTF
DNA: TGCAGCGCCGGACAGGGGGCAAGTGGCTACACCTTC

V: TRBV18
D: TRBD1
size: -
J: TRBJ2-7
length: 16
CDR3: CASSRAGQGFSYEQYF
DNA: TGTGCCAGCTCACGTGCGGGACAGGGGTTTTCCTACGAGCAGTACTTC

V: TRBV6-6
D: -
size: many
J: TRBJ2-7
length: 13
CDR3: CASSWDVGYEQYF
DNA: TGTGCCAGCAGTTGGGACGTGGGCTACGAGCAGTACTTC

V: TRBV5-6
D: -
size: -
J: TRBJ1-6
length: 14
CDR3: CASSLWGGNSPLHF
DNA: TGTGCCAGCAGCTTGTGGGGGGGAAATTCACCCCTCCACTTT

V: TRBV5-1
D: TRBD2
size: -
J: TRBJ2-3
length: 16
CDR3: CASSLSLAGGPDTQYF
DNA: TGCGCCAGCAGCTTGAGTCTAGCGGGGGGGCCCGATACGCAGTATTTT

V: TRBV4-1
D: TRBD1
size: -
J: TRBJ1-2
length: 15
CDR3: CASSQGGQFFYGYTF
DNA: TGCGCCAGCAGCCAGGGGGGACAGTTCTTCTATGGCTACACCTTC

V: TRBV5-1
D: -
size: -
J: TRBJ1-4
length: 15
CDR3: CASSLPTGYNEKLFF
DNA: TGCGCCAGCAGCTTACCAACAGGGTATAATGAAAAACTGTTTTTT